The sequence of this TCR beta chain was determined in a study of EBV T-cell therapy then PD-1 blockade in nasopharyngeal carcinoma (dated by TCRdb to the early 2020s). Sequences SEHNR (CDR1) and FQNEAQ (CDR2) are obtained from the germline V gene (reference sequence). At the junction V is shortened by 0 bases and J by 9 bases, with 12 bases in between. The CDR3 numbers 14 residues from cysteine through phenylalanine. The DNA shown is the 42-base CDR3, in frame from base 1. Genomic DNA was extracted from sorted cells using the Qiagen DNeasy Kit. The immunoSEQ platform was used for deep sequencing of the TCR beta chain. The paper's processing steps were these. The immunoSEQ Analyzer software was used to analyze the repertoire data. The source is immuneACCESS, and TCRdb retained only in-frame sequences with V and J called. Part of the clones is not carried over; for the studies checked, unresolved V genes explain less than half of this, and the remainder is unexplained. V and J calls plus clone size are reproduced from that table; the DNA served to infer D and trimming. Within this sample are roughly 17,000 clones, with over 80% of them counted one time only. The top ten hold roughly 29% of the sample.

A note on this clone: It has no known antigen specificity. No base-level quality is on record; no much larger clone is a single base apart.

The treatment or condition label, as the study defines it: AdE1-LMPpoly-expanded autologous EBV-specific T-cell therapy followed by anti-PD-1 nivolumab. The chain joins TRBV7-9 to TRBJ2-1; a tentative D match to TRBD2 spans 7 bases. Sequencing was performed on CD8+ T cells from blood, taken at day 0 from a patient whose treatment included autologous EBV-specific T cells and nivolumab. The sequence was collected from a man aged 35-49 years with nasopharyngeal carcinoma. The nucleotide sequence reads TGTGCCAGCAGCTTAGCGGGGGGGCGAGGTGAGCAGTTCTTC. Its protein reads: CASSLAGGRGEQFF.